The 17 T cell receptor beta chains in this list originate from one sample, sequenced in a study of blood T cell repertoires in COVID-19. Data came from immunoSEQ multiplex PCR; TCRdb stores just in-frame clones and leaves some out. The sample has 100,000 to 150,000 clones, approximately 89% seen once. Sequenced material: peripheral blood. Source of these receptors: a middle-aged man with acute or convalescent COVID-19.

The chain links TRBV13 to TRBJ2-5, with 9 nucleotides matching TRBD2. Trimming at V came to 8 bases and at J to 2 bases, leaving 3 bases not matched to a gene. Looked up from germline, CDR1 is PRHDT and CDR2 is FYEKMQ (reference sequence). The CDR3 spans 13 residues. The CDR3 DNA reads TGTGCCAGCCAGCGGGAGGATCAAGAGACCCAGTACTTC. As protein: CASQREDQETQYF.

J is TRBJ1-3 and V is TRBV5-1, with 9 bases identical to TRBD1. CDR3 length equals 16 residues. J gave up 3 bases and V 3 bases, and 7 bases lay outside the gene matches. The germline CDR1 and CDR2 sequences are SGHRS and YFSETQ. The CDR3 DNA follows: TGCGCCAGCAGCTCGCAGACAGGGGGGGTTGGAAACACCATATATTTT. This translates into CASSSQTGGVGNTIYF.

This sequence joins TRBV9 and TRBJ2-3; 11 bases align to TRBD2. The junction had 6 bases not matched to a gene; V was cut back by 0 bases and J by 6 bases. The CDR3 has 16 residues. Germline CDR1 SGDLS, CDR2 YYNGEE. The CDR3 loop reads CASSVVLAGGVDTQYF. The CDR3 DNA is TGTGCCAGCAGCGTAGTCCTAGCGGGGGGCGTCGATACGCAGTATTTT.

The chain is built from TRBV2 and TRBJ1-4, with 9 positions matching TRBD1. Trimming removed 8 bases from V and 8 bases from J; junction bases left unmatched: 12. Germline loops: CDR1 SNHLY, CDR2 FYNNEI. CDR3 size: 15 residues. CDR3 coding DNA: TGTGCCAGCCGGGACAGGGTGGATGCGGGGGAAAAACTGTTTTTT. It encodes CASRDRVDAGEKLFF. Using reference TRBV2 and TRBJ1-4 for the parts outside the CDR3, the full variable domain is EPEVTQTPSHQVTQMGQEVILRCVPISNHLYFYWYRQILGQKVEFLVSFYNNEISEKSEIFDDQFSVERPDGSNFTLKIRSTKLEDSAMYFCASRDRVDAGEKLFFGSGTQLSVL.

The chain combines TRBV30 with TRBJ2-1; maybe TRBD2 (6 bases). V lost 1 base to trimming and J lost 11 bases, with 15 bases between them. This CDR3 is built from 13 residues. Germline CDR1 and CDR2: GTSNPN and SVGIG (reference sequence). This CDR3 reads CAWSAGTQLKQFF. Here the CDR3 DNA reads TGTGCCTGGAGTGCTGGGACTCAACTCAAGCAGTTCTTC. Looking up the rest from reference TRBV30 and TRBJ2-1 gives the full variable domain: SQTIHQWPATLVQPVGSPLSLECTVEGTSNPNLYWYRQAAGRGLQLLFYSVGIGQISSEVPQNLSASRPQDRQFILSSKKLLLSDSGFYLCAWSAGTQLKQFFGPGTRLTVL.

The CDR3 DNA sequence: TGCGCCAGCAGCTTGCTAAGGGGTTCCTATGGCTACACCTTC. Amino acid sequence: CASSLLRGSYGYTF. The J gene is TRBJ1-2, the V gene TRBV5-1; D perhaps matches TRBD1 (5 bases). Trimming shortened V by 1 base and J by 4 bases, and 11 bases separated the two germline ends. Germline CDR1 and CDR2: SGHRS and YFSETQ. The CDR3 has 14 residues.

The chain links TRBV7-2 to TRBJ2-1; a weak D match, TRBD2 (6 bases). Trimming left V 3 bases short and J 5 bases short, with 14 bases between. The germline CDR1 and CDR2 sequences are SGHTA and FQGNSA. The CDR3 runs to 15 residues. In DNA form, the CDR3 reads TGTGCCAGCAGCTTCCTCGGAGGGCGGAACAATGAGCAGTTCTTC. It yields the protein CASSFLGGRNNEQFF.

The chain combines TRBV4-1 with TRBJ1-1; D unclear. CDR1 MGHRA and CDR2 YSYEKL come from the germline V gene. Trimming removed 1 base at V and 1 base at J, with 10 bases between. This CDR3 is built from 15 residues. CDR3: CASSQVPTKNTEAFF. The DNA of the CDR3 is TGCGCCAGCAGCCAAGTCCCGACTAAGAACACTGAAGCTTTCTTT.

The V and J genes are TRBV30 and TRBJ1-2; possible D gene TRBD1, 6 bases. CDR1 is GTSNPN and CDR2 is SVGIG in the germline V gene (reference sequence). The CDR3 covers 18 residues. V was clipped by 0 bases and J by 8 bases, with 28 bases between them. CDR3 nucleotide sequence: TGTGCCTGGAGTGTAGTTCGCCGGACAGCGGCGGGGGGACGGGGCTACACCTTC. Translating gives CAWSVVRRTAAGGRGYTF.

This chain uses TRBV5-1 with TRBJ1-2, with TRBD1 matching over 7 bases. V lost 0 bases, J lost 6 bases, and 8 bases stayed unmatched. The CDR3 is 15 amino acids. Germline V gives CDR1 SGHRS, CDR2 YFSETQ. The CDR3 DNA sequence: TGCGCCAGCAGCTTGGACAGGGGATCGGGAAATGGCTACACCTTC. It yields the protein CASSLDRGSGNGYTF.

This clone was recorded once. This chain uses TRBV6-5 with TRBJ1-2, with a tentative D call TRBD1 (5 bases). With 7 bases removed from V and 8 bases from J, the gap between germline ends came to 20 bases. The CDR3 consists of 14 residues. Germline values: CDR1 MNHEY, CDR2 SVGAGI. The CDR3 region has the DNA TGTGCCAGCATTGCTTCCGTCAGGGTAGGCGGCTACACCTTC. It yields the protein CASIASVRVGGYTF.

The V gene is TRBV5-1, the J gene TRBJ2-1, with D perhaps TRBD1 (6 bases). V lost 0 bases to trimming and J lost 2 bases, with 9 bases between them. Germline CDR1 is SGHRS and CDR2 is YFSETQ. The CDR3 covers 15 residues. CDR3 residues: CASSLEGTPYNEQFF. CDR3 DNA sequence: TGCGCCAGCAGCTTGGAGGGGACACCCTACAATGAGCAGTTCTTC.

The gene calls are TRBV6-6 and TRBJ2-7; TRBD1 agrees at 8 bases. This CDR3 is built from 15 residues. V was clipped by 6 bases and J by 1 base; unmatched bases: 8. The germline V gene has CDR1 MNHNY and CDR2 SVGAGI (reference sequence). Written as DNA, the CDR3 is TGTGCCAGCAGACCCCTGCAGGGGGCTTCCTACGAGCAGTACTTC. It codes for CASRPLQGASYEQYF.

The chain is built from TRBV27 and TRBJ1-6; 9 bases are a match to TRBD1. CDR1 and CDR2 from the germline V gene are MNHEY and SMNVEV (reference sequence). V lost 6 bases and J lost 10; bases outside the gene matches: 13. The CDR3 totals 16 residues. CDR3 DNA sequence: TGTGCCAGCAGGTGGGGGGGGACAGGGATAAAGTCACCCCTCCACTTT. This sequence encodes CASRWGGTGIKSPLHF.

The CDR3 sequence is CASSIVGRGPRQPQHF. The CDR3 DNA is TGTGCCAGTAGTATAGTTGGCAGGGGGCCGAGACAGCCCCAGCATTTT. The chain joins TRBV19 to TRBJ1-5, with 8 bases aligning to TRBD1. The CDR3 is 16 residues long. Germline V gene lookup returns CDR1 LNHDA and CDR2 SQIVND (reference sequence). The V gene end was trimmed by 1 base and the J gene end by 7 bases; junction bases not matched to a gene: 9.

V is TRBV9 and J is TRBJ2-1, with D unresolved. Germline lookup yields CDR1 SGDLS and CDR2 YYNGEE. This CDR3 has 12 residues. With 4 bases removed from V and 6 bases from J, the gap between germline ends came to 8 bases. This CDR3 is CASSKIGNEQFF. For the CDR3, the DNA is TGTGCCAGCAGCAAGATCGGCAATGAGCAGTTCTTC.

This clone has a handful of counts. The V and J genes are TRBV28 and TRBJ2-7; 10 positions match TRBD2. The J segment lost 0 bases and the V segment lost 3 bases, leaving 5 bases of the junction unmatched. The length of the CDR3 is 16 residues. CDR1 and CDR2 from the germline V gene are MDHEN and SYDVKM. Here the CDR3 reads CASSFFGTSASYEQYF. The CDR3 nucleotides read TGTGCCAGCAGTTTCTTCGGGACTAGCGCCTCCTACGAGCAGTACTTC.